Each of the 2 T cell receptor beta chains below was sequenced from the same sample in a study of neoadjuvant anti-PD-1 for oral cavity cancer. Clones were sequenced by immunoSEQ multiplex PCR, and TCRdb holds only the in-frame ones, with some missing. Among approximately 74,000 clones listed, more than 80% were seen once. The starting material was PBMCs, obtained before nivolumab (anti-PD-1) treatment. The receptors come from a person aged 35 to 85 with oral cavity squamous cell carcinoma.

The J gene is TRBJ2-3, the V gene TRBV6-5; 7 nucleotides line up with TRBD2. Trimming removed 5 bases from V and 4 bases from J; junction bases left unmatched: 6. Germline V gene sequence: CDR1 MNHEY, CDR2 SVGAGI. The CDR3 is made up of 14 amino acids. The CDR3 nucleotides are TGTGCCAGCAGTCGCGGACTAGTACCAGATACGCAGTATTTT. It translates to CASSRGLVPDTQYF.

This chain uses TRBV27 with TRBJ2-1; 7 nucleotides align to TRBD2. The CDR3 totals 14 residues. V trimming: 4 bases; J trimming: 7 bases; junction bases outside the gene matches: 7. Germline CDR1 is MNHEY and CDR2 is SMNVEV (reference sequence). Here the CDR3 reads CASSWEGPRNEQFF. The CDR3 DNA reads TGTGCCAGCAGTTGGGAGGGCCCCAGAAATGAGCAGTTCTTC.